The 5 T cell receptor beta chains below were found in one sample sequenced in a study of T-cell memory formation after mild COVID-19. TCRdb re-called the 5' RACE reads with MiXCR, one entry per CDR3 protein. Among a few hundred thousand distinct CDR3 sequences, approximately 22% were seen once, and the ten largest hold 20% to 25%. The sample taken for sequencing was PBMCs or a T cell subset sorted from them (not recorded which). The receptor set was obtained from a man younger than 35 who had mild COVID-19 (a few samples of this study predate the infection). Cell type and time point are not known.

This clonotype was counted many times. The chain uses TRBV27 and TRBJ2-1; 7 positions agree with TRBD2. This CDR3 contains 18 residues. Germline V gives CDR1 MNHEY, CDR2 SMNVEV (reference sequence). V was pared by 4 bases and J by 15 bases, with 27 bases of the junction left unmatched. The CDR3 nucleotides read TGTGCCAGCAGTTCCACGACGGGAGGACCCCAAACAATGAGGTGGAGGTTCTTC. Translating it yields CASSSTTGGPQTMRWRFF.

As DNA, the CDR3 is TGTGCCAGCAGACCCCCGGGGCCCCATATCCAGTACTTC. Translation gives CASRPPGPHIQYF. The chain links TRBV6-5 to TRBJ2-5; tentatively, D is TRBD1 or TRBD2 (5 bases each). CDR1 MNHEY and CDR2 SVGAGI come from the germline V gene. CDR3 length equals 13 residues. Trimming removed 6 bases from V and 10 bases from J, with 18 bases in between.

The rearrangement uses TRBV5-1 and TRBJ2-5; D remains ambiguous. This CDR3 region has 13 residues. V was pared by 1 base and J by 5 bases, with 9 bases between. Germline CDR1 reads SGHRS; CDR2 reads YFSETQ. For the CDR3, the DNA is TGCGCCAGCAGCTTGAATAACGGGGAGACCCAGTACTTC. Translation: CASSLNNGETQYF.

This clonotype was picked up a small number of times. The genes are TRBV25-1 and TRBJ1-4; the D is unclear. This CDR3 region has 15 residues. V gave up 6 bases and J gave up 8 bases, with 19 bases separating them. CDR1 and CDR2 (germline): MGHDK, SYGVNS. Here the CDR3 DNA reads TGTGCCAGCAGCCCGAGAGGACGGGGAAGAGAAAAACTGTTTTTT. Its translation is CASSPRGRGREKLFF.

Many counts were recorded for this clonotype. The CDR3 reads CASSPPGDTGELFF. For the CDR3, the DNA is TGTGCCAGCAGCCCCCCAGGGGACACCGGGGAGCTGTTTTTT. The J gene is TRBJ2-2, the V gene TRBV3-1, with D maybe TRBD1 (6 bases). Deletions cut 4 bases from V and 3 bases from J, with 9 bases between. The germline CDR1 and CDR2 sequences are LGHDT and YNNKEL (reference sequence). The CDR3 is 14 residues long.